A single sample is the source of the 31 T cell receptor beta chains below, sequenced in a study of blood T cell repertoires in COVID-19. Generated by immunoSEQ multiplex PCR, the TCRdb table keeps only in-frame clones and is missing some. Of some 330,000 clones listed, around 83% were seen once; the top ten hold approximately 5%. The sample comprised PBMCs or T cells enriched from blood (not recorded which). These receptors were obtained from a woman in her fifties or sixties who had recovered from COVID-19.

The chain links TRBV5-4 to TRBJ1-4; D unclear. This CDR3 spans 15 amino acids. The germline V gene encodes CDR1 SGHNT and CDR2 YYREEE (reference sequence). V gave up 3 bases and J gave up 2 bases, with 11 bases separating them. In DNA form, the CDR3 reads TGTGCCAGCAGCTCTTACAGAAGTACTAATGAAAAACTGTTTTTT. This encodes CASSSYRSTNEKLFF.

This clone has only one observation. The chain links TRBV2 to TRBJ1-2, with 8 bases fitting TRBD1. With V trimmed by 4 bases and J by 5 bases, 12 bases remained unmatched. This CDR3 contains 16 residues. Germline assignment: CDR1 SNHLY and CDR2 FYNNEI. The CDR3 DNA reads as TGTGCCAGCAGTGTTCTGGACAGGGTCCAAGGTTATGGCTACACCTTC. This gives the protein CASSVLDRVQGYGYTF. Drawing the rest from reference TRBV2 and TRBJ1-2, the complete variable domain is EPEVTQTPSHQVTQMGQEVILRCVPISNHLYFYWYRQILGQKVEFLVSFYNNEISEKSEIFDDQFSVERPDGSNFTLKIRSTKLEDSAMYFCASSVLDRVQGYGYTFGSGTRLTVV.

The chain carries TRBV6-5 and TRBJ2-1; D is perhaps TRBD2 (6 bases). Trimming left V 6 bases short and J 2 bases short, with 14 bases between. This CDR3 region has 15 residues. Looked up from germline, CDR1 is MNHEY and CDR2 is SVGAGI. The CDR3 loop is CASRKAGGTYNEQFF. In nucleotides, the CDR3 is TGTGCCAGCAGAAAAGCAGGAGGGACCTACAATGAGCAGTTCTTC.

This clone has just one count. The J gene is TRBJ1-1, the V gene TRBV28; D possibly corresponds to TRBD1 (5 bases). The V gene's germline CDR1 is MDHEN and CDR2 SYDVKM. The CDR3 has 13 residues. V lost 2 bases to trimming and J lost 9 bases, with 13 bases between them. The CDR3 region is CASSLPQDRKAFF. Written as DNA, the CDR3 is TGTGCCAGCAGTTTACCCCAAGACAGAAAAGCTTTCTTT.

This clone has only a few counts. The genes are TRBV7-9 and TRBJ2-7, with 10 bases lining up with TRBD2. The V gene end was trimmed by 3 bases and the J gene end by 0 bases; junction bases not matched to a gene: 2. This CDR3 spans 15 amino acids. Germline loops: CDR1 SEHNR, CDR2 FQNEAQ (reference sequence). CDR3 residues: CASSFSGRSSYEQYF. CDR3 nucleotide sequence: TGTGCCAGCAGCTTTAGCGGGAGGTCCTCCTACGAGCAGTACTTC.

The chain has TRBV4-3 and TRBJ2-5; D is uncertain. The CDR3 has 15 residues. Germline V gives CDR1 LGHNA, CDR2 YSLEER. Trimming took 0 bases from V and 2 from J, leaving 10 bases between them. As DNA, the CDR3 is TGCGCCAGCAGCCAAGATCTAGAAGATCAAGAGACCCAGTACTTC. Its protein product is CASSQDLEDQETQYF.

The V and J genes are TRBV27 and TRBJ2-7; 9 nucleotides match TRBD1. The V gene's germline CDR1 is MNHEY and CDR2 SMNVEV (reference sequence). This CDR3 contains 13 residues. With V trimmed by 3 bases and J by 7 bases, 4 bases remained unmatched. CDR3 sequence (DNA): TGTGCCAGCAGTTTGGACAGGGGTTGGGAGCAGTACTTC. It encodes CASSLDRGWEQYF.

The chain combines TRBV6-5 with TRBJ1-1; 9 bases map to TRBD1. This CDR3 is built from 15 residues. CDR1 and CDR2 (germline): MNHEY, SVGAGI. V trimming: 6 bases; J trimming: 4 bases; junction bases outside the gene matches: 9. This chain's CDR3 is CASSTRDRGVTEAFF. CDR3 coding DNA: TGTGCCAGCAGCACCCGAGACAGGGGGGTCACTGAAGCTTTCTTT.

The V and J genes are TRBV6-4 and TRBJ1-1, with 7 bases identical to TRBD1. V was clipped by 5 bases and J by 6 bases; unmatched bases: 6. The CDR3 sequence is 13 residues long. Germline V gene data show CDR1 as MRHNA and CDR2 as SNTAGT. This chain's CDR3 is CASSQGGSAEAFF. Here the CDR3 DNA reads TGTGCCAGCAGTCAAGGGGGCAGCGCTGAAGCTTTCTTT.

In its sample, this clone was seen a few times. The rearrangement joins TRBV5-5 to TRBJ1-4; 7 positions agree with TRBD1. CDR1 is SGHKS, CDR2 YYEKEE, per germline (reference sequence). The trim removed 4 bases at V and 5 bases at J, leaving 8 bases unmatched. The CDR3 is 15 amino acids. Written as DNA, the CDR3 is TGTGCCAGCAGCACCACCGGGACAGAGAATGAAAAACTGTTTTTT. Translating it yields CASSTTGTENEKLFF. Complete variable domain (other parts from reference TRBV5-5 and TRBJ1-4): DAGVTQSPTHLIKTRGQQVTLRCSPISGHKSVSWYQQVLGQGPQFIFQYYEKEERGRGNFPDRFSARQFPNYSSELNVNALLLGDSALYLCASSTTGTENEKLFFGSGTQLSVL.

This rearrangement joins TRBV5-5 to TRBJ2-4, with D tentatively TRBD1 (5 bases). In germline, CDR1 is SGHKS, CDR2 YYEKEE (reference sequence). This CDR3 is 14 amino acids long. Between the trimmed V and J ends, which lost 2 bases and 3 bases, there was a span of 9 bases. CDR3: CASSFRQHKNIQYF. As DNA, the CDR3 is TGTGCCAGCAGCTTTAGACAGCACAAAAACATTCAGTACTTC.

The chain is built from TRBV30 and TRBJ1-1; D possibly corresponds to TRBD1 (5 bases). Trimming took off 6 bases at V and 5 bases at J, with 19 bases between the two ends. This CDR3 spans 14 amino acids. Germline V CDR1 and CDR2: GTSNPN, SVGIG (reference sequence). The CDR3 region has the DNA TGTGCCTGTCCTGGGTCCGGGGAGGGGACTGAAGCTTTCTTT. Its protein product is CACPGSGEGTEAFF. The full variable domain, its missing parts supplied by reference TRBV30 and TRBJ1-1, is SQTIHQWPATLVQPVGSPLSLECTVEGTSNPNLYWYRQAAGRGLQLLFYSVGIGQISSEVPQNLSASRPQDRQFILSSKKLLLSDSGFYLCACPGSGEGTEAFFGQGTRLTVV.

This clone has at least ten counts. The J gene is TRBJ2-1, the V gene TRBV7-8; weak D call: TRBD1 (5 bases). Germline V gene lookup returns CDR1 SGHVS and CDR2 FQNEAQ. Between the trimmed V and J ends, which lost 1 base and 10 bases, there was a span of 11 bases. The CDR3 extends over 13 amino acids. The CDR3 bases are TGTGCCAGCAGCTTAGGACAGCCGGGCGAGCAGTTCTTC. It encodes CASSLGQPGEQFF.

The chain links TRBV19 to TRBJ2-7; TRBD1 agrees at 10 bases. In germline, CDR1 is LNHDA, CDR2 SQIVND (reference sequence). The V and J ends lost 4 bases and 4 bases, in that order; junction bases with no gene match: 1. The CDR3 spans 13 residues. CDR3 coding DNA: TGTGCCAGTAGTAAGGACAGGGGGTACGAGCAGTACTTC. Amino acid sequence: CASSKDRGYEQYF.

V is TRBV6-4 and J is TRBJ2-1, with TRBD2 matching over 7 bases. The germline V gene has CDR1 MRHNA and CDR2 SNTAGT. V lost 2 bases and J lost 4; bases outside the gene matches: 5. The CDR3 loop spans 15 amino acids. CDR3 bases: TGTGCCAGCAGTGACGGTCTAGCGGCTTACAATGAGCAGTTCTTC. Translation: CASSDGLAAYNEQFF.

The chain uses TRBV5-4 and TRBJ2-2, with D possibly TRBD1 on 6 matching bases. This CDR3 comprises 14 residues. The ends were cut back, 1 base at V and 5 bases at J, with 9 bases in the middle. Germline values: CDR1 SGHNT, CDR2 YYREEE (reference sequence). The CDR3 is CASSLWGLTGELFF. The DNA for the CDR3 is TGTGCCAGCAGCTTGTGGGGGCTTACCGGGGAGCTGTTTTTT.

The rearrangement joins TRBV7-2 to TRBJ2-1, with 11 bases aligning to TRBD2. V lost 1 base and J lost 15; bases outside the gene matches: 8. Germline-derived CDR1 and CDR2 are SGHTA and FQGNSA. This CDR3 comprises 14 residues. CDR3 loop: CASSLGLAGGILFF. The CDR3 region has the DNA TGTGCCAGCAGCTTAGGGCTAGCGGGGGGTATTCTGTTCTTC. Filled out from reference TRBV7-2 and TRBJ2-1, the complete variable domain reads GAGVSQSPSNKVTEKGKDVELRCDPISGHTALYWYRQSLGQGLEFLIYFQGNSAPDKSGLPSDRFSAERTGGSVSTLTIQRTQQEDSAVYLCASSLGLAGGILFFGPGTRLTVL.

The J gene is TRBJ2-2, the V gene TRBV19; no firm D call. Germline-derived CDR1 and CDR2 are LNHDA and SQIVND (reference sequence). Trimming left V 2 bases short and J 1 base short, with 8 bases between. The CDR3 totals 15 residues. The CDR3: CASSIPPRNTGELFF. For the CDR3, the DNA is TGTGCCAGTAGTATACCACCCAGGAACACCGGGGAGCTGTTTTTT. Using reference TRBV19 and TRBJ2-2 for the parts outside the CDR3, the full variable domain is DGGITQSPKYLFRKEGQNVTLSCEQNLNHDAMYWYRQDPGQGLRLIYYSQIVNDFQKGDIAEGYSVSREKKESFPLTVTSAQKNPTAFYLCASSIPPRNTGELFFGEGSRLTVL.

The V call is TRBV9, the J call TRBJ1-2; D unclear. Trimming shortened V by 3 bases and J by 5 bases, and 11 bases separated the two germline ends. This CDR3 spans 13 amino acids. Germline CDR1 and CDR2: SGDLS and YYNGEE. CDR3 nucleotide sequence: TGTGCCAGCAGCGGTCAGGTGAAATATGGCTACACCTTC. This gives the protein CASSGQVKYGYTF.

This clone appeared a single time. The chain carries TRBV19 and TRBJ1-5; D gene ambiguous. The germline gives CDR1 LNHDA, CDR2 SQIVND (reference sequence). The CDR3 extends over 14 amino acids. V shed 6 bases and J shed 5 bases, with 14 bases lying between them. CDR3 protein: CASRNFRGDQPQHF. CDR3 sequence (DNA): TGTGCCAGTAGGAACTTCCGAGGTGATCAGCCCCAGCATTTT.

V and J are TRBV2 and TRBJ1-1, with a possible D match to TRBD1 (5 bases). Germline V CDR1 and CDR2: SNHLY, FYNNEI. The V end lost 6 bases, the J end lost 4 bases, and 12 bases lay between the germline ends. The CDR3 contains 13 residues. The CDR3 DNA reads TGTGCCAGCAGGGTTCAGGGTATCACTGAAGCTTTCTTT. It specifies CASRVQGITEAFF.

V usage is TRBV5-1 and J usage is TRBJ1-4; D may be TRBD1 (6 bases). CDR3 length: 15 residues. Germline V gene data show CDR1 as SGHRS and CDR2 as YFSETQ. V was shortened by 0 bases and J by 6 bases, with 12 bases between the two germline ends. The CDR3 loop reads CASSLASGGHEKLFF. CDR3 coding DNA: TGCGCCAGCAGCTTGGCCTCCGGGGGGCATGAAAAACTGTTTTTT.

The genes are TRBV6-5 and TRBJ1-2; 8 bases line up with TRBD1. The CDR3 sequence is 13 residues long. The germline CDR1 and CDR2 sequences are MNHEY and SVGAGI. Trimming removed 4 bases from V and 6 bases from J; junction bases left unmatched: 4. The CDR3 sequence: CASSSGGGDGYTF. Written as DNA, the CDR3 is TGTGCCAGCAGTTCAGGGGGCGGTGATGGCTACACCTTC.

The rearrangement uses TRBV5-1 and TRBJ1-5; D call uncertain. Trimming took 0 bases from V and 0 from J, leaving 7 bases between them. CDR3 length: 15 amino acids. The V gene's germline CDR1 is SGHRS and CDR2 YFSETQ. The DNA of the CDR3 is TGCGCCAGCAGCTTGGAACCTAGTAGCAATCAGCCCCAGCATTTT. This codes for CASSLEPSSNQPQHF. Together with reference TRBV5-1 and TRBJ1-5, the CDR3 gives the full variable domain: KAGVTQTPRYLIKTRGQQVTLSCSPISGHRSVSWYQQTPGQGLQFLFEYFSETQRNKGNFPGRFSGRQFSNSRSEMNVSTLELGDSALYLCASSLEPSSNQPQHFGDGTRLSIL.

The J gene is TRBJ1-1, the V gene TRBV5-1, with a tentative D call TRBD1 (5 bases). Germline CDR1 SGHRS, CDR2 YFSETQ. The V end lost 4 bases, the J end lost 1 base, and 8 bases lay between the germline ends. This CDR3 has 13 residues. CDR3 in amino acids: CASSRRANTEAFF. The CDR3 region has the DNA TGCGCCAGCAGCCGCAGGGCGAACACTGAAGCTTTCTTT.

The gene calls are TRBV19 and TRBJ1-2; 7 bases are a match to TRBD1. The CDR3 spans 14 residues. Germline CDR1 is LNHDA and CDR2 is SQIVND (reference sequence). With 2 bases clipped from V and 8 bases from J, the junction kept 8 bases outside the gene matches. CDR3 sequence (DNA): TGTGCCAGTAGTATAACAGGGGTAAGGCGCGGCTACACCTTC. This codes for CASSITGVRRGYTF.

This chain links TRBV10-2 with TRBJ1-5; D is possibly TRBD1 (5 bases). Germline V lookup: CDR1 WSHSY, CDR2 SAAADI. The CDR3 loop spans 17 amino acids. Trimming stripped 5 bases from V and 4 bases from J, with 21 bases between. The CDR3 nucleotides are TGCGCCAGCAGTCAACATAGACAGCCATCCATTAATCAGCCCCAGCATTTT. As protein: CASSQHRQPSINQPQHF.

The chain is built from TRBV7-9 and TRBJ2-2; 7 nucleotides agree with TRBD1. The CDR3 contains 15 residues. Unmatched junction bases numbered 10, after V lost 6 bases and J lost 6 bases. Germline loops: CDR1 SEHNR, CDR2 FQNEAQ (reference sequence). The DNA of the CDR3 is TGTGCCAGCAGAGCCGGGACAGTATTCTCCGGGGAGCTGTTTTTT. As protein: CASRAGTVFSGELFF. Full variable domain (remainder filled in from reference TRBV7-9 and TRBJ2-2): DTGVSQNPRHKITKRGQNVTFRCDPISEHNRLYWYRQTLGQGPEFLTYFQNEAQLEKSRLLSDRFSAERPKGSFSTLEIQRTEQGDSAMYLCASRAGTVFSGELFFGEGSRLTVL.

The chain employs TRBV27 and TRBJ1-4, with D perhaps matching TRBD1 (6 bases). This CDR3 spans 14 amino acids. V dropped 5 bases and J dropped 7 bases, with 14 bases sitting between them. Per germline, CDR1 MNHEY and CDR2 SMNVEV (reference sequence). This CDR3 reads CASSSRGLGEKLFF. DNA for the CDR3: TGTGCCAGCAGTAGCAGGGGTCTTGGTGAAAAACTGTTTTTT.

The V gene is TRBV6-5, the J gene TRBJ1-2; TRBD1 matches 8 bases. Germline CDR1 is MNHEY and CDR2 is SVGAGI. V was clipped by 5 bases and J by 8 bases; unmatched bases: 10. The length of the CDR3 is 14 residues. CDR3 in amino acids: CASSPGGAGRGYTF. CDR3 bases: TGTGCCAGCAGTCCAGGGGGCGCGGGGAGGGGCTACACCTTC.

The CDR3 spells CASSPSNLNTEAFF. The CDR3 bases are TGTGCCAGCAGCCCATCTAACCTGAACACTGAAGCTTTCTTT. This chain joins TRBV9 and TRBJ1-1; no clear D gene. The CDR3 runs to 14 residues. Germline assignment: CDR1 SGDLS and CDR2 YYNGEE. V lost 4 bases to trimming and J lost 0 bases, with 10 bases between them.